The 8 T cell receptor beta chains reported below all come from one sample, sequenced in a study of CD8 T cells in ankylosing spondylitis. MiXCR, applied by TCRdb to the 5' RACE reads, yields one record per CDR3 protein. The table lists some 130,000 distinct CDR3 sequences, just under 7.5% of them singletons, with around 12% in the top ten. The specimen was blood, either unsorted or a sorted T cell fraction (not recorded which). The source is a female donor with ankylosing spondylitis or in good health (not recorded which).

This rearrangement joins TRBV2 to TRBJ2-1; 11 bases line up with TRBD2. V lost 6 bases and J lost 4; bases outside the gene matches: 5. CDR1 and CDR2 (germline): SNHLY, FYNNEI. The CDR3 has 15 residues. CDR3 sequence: CASSRLAGSYNEQFF. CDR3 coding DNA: TGTGCCAGCAGCCGACTAGCGGGGAGTTACAATGAGCAGTTCTTC. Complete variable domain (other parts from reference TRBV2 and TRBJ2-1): EPEVTQTPSHQVTQMGQEVILRCVPISNHLYFYWYRQILGQKVEFLVSFYNNEISEKSEIFDDQFSVERPDGSNFTLKIRSTKLEDSAMYFCASSRLAGSYNEQFFGPGTRLTVL.

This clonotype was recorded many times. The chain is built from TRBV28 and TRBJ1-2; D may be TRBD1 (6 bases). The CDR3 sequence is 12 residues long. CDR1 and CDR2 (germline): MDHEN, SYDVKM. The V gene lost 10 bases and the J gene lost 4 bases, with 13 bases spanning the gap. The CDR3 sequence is CATSGGVYGYTF. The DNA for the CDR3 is TGTGCCACGTCGGGGGGCGTCTATGGCTACACCTTC.

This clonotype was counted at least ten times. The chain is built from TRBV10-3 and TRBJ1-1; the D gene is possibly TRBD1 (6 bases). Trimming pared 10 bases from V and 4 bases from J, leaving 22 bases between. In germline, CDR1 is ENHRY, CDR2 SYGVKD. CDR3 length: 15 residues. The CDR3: CASKPPQGMATEAFF. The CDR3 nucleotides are TGTGCCAGCAAGCCCCCTCAGGGGATGGCCACTGAAGCTTTCTTT.

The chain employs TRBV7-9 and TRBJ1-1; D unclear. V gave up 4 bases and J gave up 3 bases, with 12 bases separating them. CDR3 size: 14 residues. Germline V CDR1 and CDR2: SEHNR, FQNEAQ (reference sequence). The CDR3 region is CASSSVGRDTEAFF. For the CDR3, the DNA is TGTGCCAGCAGCTCAGTCGGGAGGGACACTGAAGCTTTCTTT.

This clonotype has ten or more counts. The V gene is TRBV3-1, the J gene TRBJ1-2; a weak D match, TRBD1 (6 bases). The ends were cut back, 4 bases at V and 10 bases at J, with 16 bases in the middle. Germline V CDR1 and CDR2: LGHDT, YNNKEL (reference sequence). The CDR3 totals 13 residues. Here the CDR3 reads CASSRGGQGDYTF. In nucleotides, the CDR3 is TGTGCCAGCAGCCGGGGGGGGCAGGGTGACTACACCTTC.

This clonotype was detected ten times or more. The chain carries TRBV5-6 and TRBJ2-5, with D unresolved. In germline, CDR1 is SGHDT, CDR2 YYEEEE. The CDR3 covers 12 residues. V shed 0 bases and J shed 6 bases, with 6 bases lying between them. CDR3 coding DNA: TGTGCCAGCAGCTTGGGTGGGAAGACCCAGTACTTC. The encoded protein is CASSLGGKTQYF.

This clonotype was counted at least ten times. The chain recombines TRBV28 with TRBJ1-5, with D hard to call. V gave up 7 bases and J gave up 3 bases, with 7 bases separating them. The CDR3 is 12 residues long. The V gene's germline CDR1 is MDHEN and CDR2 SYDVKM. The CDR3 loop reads CASNSANQPQHF. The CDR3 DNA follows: TGTGCCAGCAATTCGGCCAATCAGCCCCAGCATTTT. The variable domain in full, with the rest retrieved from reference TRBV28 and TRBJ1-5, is DVKVTQSSRYLVKRTGEKVFLECVQDMDHENMFWYRQDPGLGLRLIYFSYDVKMKEKGDIPEGYSVSREKKERFSLILESASTNQTSMYLCASNSANQPQHFGDGTRLSIL.

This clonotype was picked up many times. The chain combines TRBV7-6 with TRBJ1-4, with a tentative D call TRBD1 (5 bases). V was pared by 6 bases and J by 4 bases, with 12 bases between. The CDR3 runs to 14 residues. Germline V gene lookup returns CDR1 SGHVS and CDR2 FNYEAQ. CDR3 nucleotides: TGTGCCAGCAGGAGGACAAGTAGTAATGAAAAACTGTTTTTT. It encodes CASRRTSSNEKLFF.